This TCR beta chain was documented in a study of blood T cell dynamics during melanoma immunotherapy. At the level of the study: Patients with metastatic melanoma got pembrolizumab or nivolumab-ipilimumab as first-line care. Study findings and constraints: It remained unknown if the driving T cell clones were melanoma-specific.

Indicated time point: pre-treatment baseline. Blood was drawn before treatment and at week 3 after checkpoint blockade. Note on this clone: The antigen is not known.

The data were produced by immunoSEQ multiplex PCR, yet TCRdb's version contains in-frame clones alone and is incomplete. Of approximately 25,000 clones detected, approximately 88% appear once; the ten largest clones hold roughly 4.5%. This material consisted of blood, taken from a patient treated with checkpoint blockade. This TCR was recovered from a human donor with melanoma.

CDR3 coding DNA: TGTGCCAGCAGCACCTCATCCGGGAGCCACAATGAGCAGTTCTTC. Its protein is CASSTSSGSHNEQFF. The genes are TRBV9 and TRBJ2-1, with D perhaps matching TRBD2 (6 bases). V gave up 4 bases and J gave up 5 bases, with 16 bases separating them. This CDR3 is 15 amino acids long. CDR1 SGDLS and CDR2 YYNGEE come from the germline V gene.